This T cell receptor beta chain originates from a study of shared clonotypes between healthy human individuals (dated by TCRdb to the early 2020s). As for the study more broadly: The cohort comprised two women and three men aged 18 to 49 years. Per donor, three plates each were used for CD4 naive and CD4 memory, two for CD8 naive, and one for CD8 memory. To estimate repertoire size and how much clonotypes are shared between individuals, the study performed deep sequencing of blood TCR repertoires from a few healthy adults. To increase sequencing depth and limit assay-specific biases, TCR repertoire library preparation and sequencing were carried out by different laboratories using diverse techniques. Per donor, leukapheresis produced somewhere between about 0.85 and 10 billion PBMCs. General findings and caveats noted by the study authors: Based on pairwise subsampling, the degree of clonotype sharing among donors was expected to be affected by sequencing depth. The small number of donors limited the genetic and exposure-history diversity represented. Compared with non-shared clonotypes, the clonotypes found in all four sorted-subset donors had higher generation probabilities. Naive subsets generally had larger estimated clonotype richness than memory subsets did. Sharing across a handful of donors was observed for around 5% of naive CD4, under 4% of naive CD8, 2% to 2.5% of memory CD4, and over 0.3% of memory CD8 clonotypes. Rarefaction of sorted-subset datasets indicated incomplete sequencing despite the large sequencing depth. Sampling was restricted to blood, and TCR repertoires in tissues likely differ from the TCR repertoires found in blood.

Relative to germline, V is 4 bases shorter and J is 2 bases shorter, with 12 bases between their ends. The CDR3 numbers 15 residues from cysteine through phenylalanine. Of all the DNA, just the CDR3 is kept, 45 bases in frame from base 1. Taken from the germline V gene (reference sequence), the CDR1 and CDR2 loops are LNHDA and SQIVND. Turning to this clone: The target of this receptor is not known. Base qualities are not provided; no much larger clone lies one nucleotide away.

TCR CDR3 regions were amplified from genomic DNA by multiplex PCR using the deep immunoSEQ assay. Extracted genomic DNA from each cell subset was distributed evenly across all wells of several immunoSEQ 96-well plates, and each plate was treated as a replicate. For sorted subsets, each replicate PCR was loaded with about 200 ng genomic DNA, equivalent to about 33,000 T cell genomes. The purified libraries were quantified using a Qubit 3.0 fluorometer, sized with a Bioanalyzer 2100, and then quantified again using the KAPA Library Quantification kit. Each immunoSEQ 96-well plate was sequenced on its own single-read 150-cycle Illumina NextSeq 550 flow cell. The authors processed their data as follows. Because only junctional sequences without quality scores were contained in the immunoSEQ output, filtering matching that applied to full-length reads could not be performed. To assign V/J genes and CDR3, sequences were annotated against IMGT germline references using PyIR, a Python wrapper for IgBLAST v1.9. Reads were filtered out if the reads had weak V/J assignments (E-value above 1e-6), no CDR3, stop codons, out-of-frame junctions, or ambiguous translated residues. V3J clonotypes were defined as sequences sharing the same inferred V gene, J gene, and CDR3 amino acid sequence. Percentage overlap between repertoires was computed as shared unique clonotypes divided by the size of the smaller repertoire. Richness of each repertoire was evaluated using RTK rarefaction, the Chao1 estimator, and Recon v2.1 estimates of unobserved clonotypes. Generation probabilities were computed with OLGA for all TCRbeta clonotypes obtained by the gDNA method from several donors. Sourced from immuneACCESS, this table was stored by TCRdb with only in-frame sequences that have V and J called. A share of the clones is absent; for the studies checked, an unresolved V gene accounts for under half, and the remainder has no known explanation. V, J and clone size reflect that table, while D and trimming were determined from the DNA. This sample lists 2 million to 2.5 million clones; roughly 93% were detected once. The ten largest make up more than 0.35% of the sample.

The donors were healthy, HIV-negative adults who had no recently reported acute infections or vaccinations. Every donor was a Caucasian adult living in Nashville, Tennessee, USA. CD4+ T cells were enriched by magnetic negative selection, after which naive cells were positively selected on CD45RA and the negative fraction was taken as the memory subset. Blood was obtained by leukapheresis, after which PBMCs were separated by Ficoll-Histopaque density gradient centrifugation and cryopreserved in liquid nitrogen vapor phase. Analytical flow cytometry was used to check the purity and quantity of each magnetically sorted T cell population. Genomic DNA was isolated from each sorted fraction and quantified by UV absorbance on a Nanodrop 2000c.

This clonotype originated in a young man in good health. Some clones in this sample may be carry-over from other donors' samples. Rearrangement joined TRBV19 to TRBJ2-1, with the D call perhaps TRBD1 or TRBD2, each one matching 6 bases. The sequenced sample was naive CD4+ T cells from PBMCs. The cell subset or site label, as the study defines it: CD45RA+ positively selected. The nucleotides read TGTGCCAGTAGTAGTCCGGGGGCCGCCTACAATGAGCAGTTCTTC. Its protein reads: CASSSPGAAYNEQFF.